The following is a TCR beta chain sequence with its context. Seattle researchers signed up patients amid active infection and tracked them longitudinally. This sample stems from a study of blood T cell repertoires in COVID-19. The overall study: Collection of acute and convalescent COVID-19 samples took place in the United States, Italy and Spain. The cDNA or gDNA used as material had been derived from T cells, B-cell-depleted T cells, or PBMCs.

The method was immunoSEQ multiplex PCR; TCRdb's version includes in-frame clones alone and lacks a portion of them. The table shows roughly 68,000 clones, with 70% to 90% occurring only once. V gave up 5 bases and J gave up 5 bases; unmatched junction bases: 8. CDR1 and CDR2 from the germline V gene are SGHVS and FQNEAQ. CDR3 size: 14 residues. The chain combines TRBV7-8 with TRBJ1-2, with 7 nucleotides matching TRBD1. The specimen was peripheral blood. This receptor was identified in a woman aged 45-65 years with COVID-19, enrolled during active disease. The CDR3 DNA reads TGTGCCAGCAGCCTTTCAGGGGGAATATATGGCTACACCTTC. Its protein is CASSLSGGIYGYTF.